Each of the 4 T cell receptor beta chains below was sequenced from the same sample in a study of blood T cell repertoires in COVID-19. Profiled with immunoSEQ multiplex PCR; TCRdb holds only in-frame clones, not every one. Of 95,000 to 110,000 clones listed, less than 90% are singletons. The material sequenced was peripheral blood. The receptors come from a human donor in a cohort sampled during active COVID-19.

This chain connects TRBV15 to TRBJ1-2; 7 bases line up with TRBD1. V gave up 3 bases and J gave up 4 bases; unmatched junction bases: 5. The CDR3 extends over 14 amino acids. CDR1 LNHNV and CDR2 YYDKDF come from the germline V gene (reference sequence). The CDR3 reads CATSRVTGVYGYTF. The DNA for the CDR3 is TGTGCCACCAGCAGGGTTACAGGGGTCTATGGCTACACCTTC.

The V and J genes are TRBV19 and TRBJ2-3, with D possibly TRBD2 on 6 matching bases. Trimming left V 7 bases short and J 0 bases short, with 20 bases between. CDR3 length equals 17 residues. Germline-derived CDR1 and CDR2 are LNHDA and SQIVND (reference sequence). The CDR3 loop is CASTHRWGVSSTDTQYF. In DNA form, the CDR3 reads TGTGCCAGTACCCATCGTTGGGGGGTGTCCAGCACAGATACGCAGTATTTT.

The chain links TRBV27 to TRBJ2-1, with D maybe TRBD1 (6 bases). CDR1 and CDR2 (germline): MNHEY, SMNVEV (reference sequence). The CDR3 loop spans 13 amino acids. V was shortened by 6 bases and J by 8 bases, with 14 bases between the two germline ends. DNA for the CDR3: TGTGCCAGCAGATTCAGGGGCAGCGATGAGCAGTTCTTC. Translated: CASRFRGSDEQFF.

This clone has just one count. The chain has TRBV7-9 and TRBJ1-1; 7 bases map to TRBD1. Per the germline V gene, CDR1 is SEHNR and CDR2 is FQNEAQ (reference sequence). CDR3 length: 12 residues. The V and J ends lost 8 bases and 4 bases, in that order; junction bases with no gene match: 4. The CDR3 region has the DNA TGTGCCAGCCTAGGGGGCCCCACTGAAGCTTTCTTT. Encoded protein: CASLGGPTEAFF.